Below are 5 T cell receptor beta chains sequenced from a single sample in a study of blood T cell repertoires in COVID-19. Using immunoSEQ multiplex PCR, the repertoire was profiled, and TCRdb retains in-frame clones only, with some absent. The sample yields roughly 200,000 clones, roughly 90% seen once. The sequencing input was peripheral blood. The receptors were gathered from a woman aged 40-49 years who had recovered from COVID-19.

The chain recombines TRBV9 with TRBJ2-7, with D possibly being TRBD2 (5 bases). Looked up from germline, CDR1 is SGDLS and CDR2 is YYNGEE. The V end was cut by 4 bases, the J end by 0 bases, with 14 bases between. The CDR3 length is 15 residues. CDR3 protein: CASSQTGISSYEQYF. The CDR3 DNA reads as TGTGCCAGCAGCCAAACCGGGATCAGCTCCTACGAGCAGTACTTC.

The genes are TRBV7-3 and TRBJ2-7; the D gene is possibly TRBD1 (7 bases). This CDR3 comprises 13 residues. Per germline, CDR1 SGHTA and CDR2 FQGTGA. The V gene lost 5 bases and the J gene lost 6 bases, with 14 bases spanning the gap. CDR3 region: CASSPEQGGEQYF. CDR3 DNA: TGTGCCAGCAGCCCCGAGCAGGGGGGCGAGCAGTACTTC.

The CDR3 loop reads CASSLSGPYNEQFF. As DNA, the CDR3 is TGTGCCAGCAGCCTTAGCGGTCCCTACAATGAGCAGTTCTTC. The rearrangement joins TRBV11-2 to TRBJ2-1, with D possibly TRBD2 on 6 matching bases. Deletions cut 5 bases from V and 2 bases from J, with 10 bases between. This CDR3 has 14 residues. Germline CDR1 is SGHAT and CDR2 is FQNNGV.

This clone was detected once. This chain joins TRBV11-3 and TRBJ2-7, with D possibly being TRBD2 (5 bases). This CDR3 comprises 13 residues. Germline V gives CDR1 SGHNT, CDR2 YENEEA. Trimming shortened V by 5 bases and J by 0 bases, and 8 bases separated the two germline ends. The CDR3 DNA is TGTGCCAGCAGCCCCCGGGGCTCCTACGAGCAGTACTTC. Protein sequence: CASSPRGSYEQYF.

The chain joins TRBV4-3 to TRBJ1-6; TRBD1 might be the D (6 bases). Trimming cost V 0 bases and J 10 bases, with 16 bases left between them. The CDR3 is made up of 16 amino acids. CDR1 and CDR2 (germline): LGHNA, YSLEER. CDR3 nucleotides: TGCGCCAGCAGCCAAGAATTCTCGGGGGGCAACTCACCCCTCCACTTT. This sequence encodes CASSQEFSGGNSPLHF.